The following is a T cell receptor beta chain sequence with its context. Its specificity is unknown. This specimen comes from a study of identical twins. Whole-study results and caveats: Invariant MAIT and iNKT cells may have partly biased zero-insertion analyses.

Trimming took 5 bases from V and 2 from J, leaving 12 bases between them. The CDR3 runs to 14 residues. Germline values: CDR1 SGHKS, CDR2 YYEKEE (reference sequence). TCRdb called the 5' RACE reads again in MiXCR, with one record for every CDR3 protein. The sample shows roughly 720,000 distinct CDR3 sequences, about 20% of them seen only once. Another study also made use of these data, one on T cells expressing NK-cell markers. As that report states: Among CD8+ T cells from 5 to 7 donors, dominant NKG2C+ clonotypes accounted for roughly 1.0-8%. It is unclear if expanded NKG2C-expressing clones target HCMV antigens.

The sequencing sample was made of PBMCs. The chain combines TRBV5-5 with TRBJ2-3, with D possibly being TRBD1 or TRBD2 (5 bases each). The source is a woman under 30 in good health. This CDR3 reads CASRTGTPTDTQYF. CDR3 DNA: TGTGCCAGCAGAACCGGGACCCCCACAGATACGCAGTATTTT.